The rows below give T cell receptor beta chains drawn from one sample of a study of blood T cell repertoires in COVID-19. Produced via immunoSEQ multiplex PCR; TCRdb's table is partial and in-frame only. The sample yields 130,000 to 150,000 clones, 80% to 90% seen once. Sequencing used peripheral blood. The source is a human donor with acute or convalescent COVID-19. The donor label of this sample is uncertain. The CDR3 runs from the conserved cysteine through the conserved F or W. D genes are given only for firm matches. Size is omitted from some rows. Given values are once, few, many or a class for expanded clones.

d_gene: NA
j_gene: TRBJ1-5
abundance: NA
v_gene: TRBV27
CDR3aa: CASSFGRSAPQHF
CDR3nt: TGTGCCAGCAGTTTTGGGCGTTCGGCGCCCCAGCATTTT

d_gene: NA
j_gene: TRBJ1-1
abundance: NA
v_gene: TRBV6-5
CDR3aa: CASSRGGQNTEAFF
CDR3nt: TGTGCCAGCTCCAGAGGGGGACAGAACACTGAAGCTTTCTTT

d_gene: NA
j_gene: TRBJ1-1
abundance: NA
v_gene: TRBV3-1/TRBV3-2
CDR3aa: CASSPSKGRGNTEAFF
CDR3nt: TGTGCCAGCAGCCCGTCGAAGGGGAGGGGGAACACTGAAGCTTTCTTT

d_gene: TRBD1
j_gene: TRBJ2-7
abundance: NA
v_gene: TRBV30
CDR3aa: CAWRPGGSYEQYF
CDR3nt: TGTGCCTGGAGACCAGGGGGAAGCTACGAGCAGTACTTC

d_gene: TRBD1
j_gene: TRBJ2-2
abundance: NA
v_gene: TRBV18
CDR3aa: CASSPIGLPGQGNAGELFF
CDR3nt: TGTGCCAGCTCACCAATTGGGCTCCCGGGACAGGGGAATGCCGGGGAGCTGTTTTTT

d_gene: TRBD1
j_gene: TRBJ1-1
abundance: NA
v_gene: TRBV11-3
CDR3aa: CASSQSTGSEAFF
CDR3nt: TGTGCCAGCAGCCAGTCGACAGGGTCTGAAGCTTTCTTT

d_gene: TRBD2
j_gene: TRBJ2-3
abundance: NA
v_gene: TRBV30
CDR3aa: CAWGRGGSTDTQYF
CDR3nt: TGTGCCTGGGGTCGCGGGGGGTCAACAGATACGCAGTATTTT

d_gene: TRBD1
j_gene: TRBJ2-2
abundance: NA
v_gene: TRBV2
CDR3aa: CASSEARDRNTGELFF
CDR3nt: TGTGCCAGCAGTGAAGCCCGGGACAGGAACACCGGGGAGCTGTTTTTT

d_gene: TRBD1
j_gene: TRBJ1-2
abundance: once
v_gene: TRBV5-4
CDR3aa: CASSSSLDRDYGYTF
CDR3nt: TGTGCCAGCAGCAGCTCCCTCGACAGGGACTATGGCTACACCTTC

d_gene: NA
j_gene: TRBJ1-1
abundance: NA
v_gene: TRBV4-1
CDR3aa: CASSPRSDTEAFF
CDR3nt: TGCGCCAGCAGCCCCCGATCAGACACTGAAGCTTTCTTT

d_gene: NA
j_gene: TRBJ2-7
abundance: NA
v_gene: TRBV5-6
CDR3aa: CASSPGQSYEQYF
CDR3nt: TGTGCCAGCAGCCCCGGACAGTCCTACGAGCAGTACTTC

d_gene: TRBD2
j_gene: TRBJ2-1
abundance: NA
v_gene: TRBV19
CDR3aa: CASSIGRGAYNEQFF
CDR3nt: TGTGCCAGTAGTATCGGGAGGGGGGCCTACAATGAGCAGTTCTTC

d_gene: TRBD1
j_gene: TRBJ1-4
abundance: NA
v_gene: TRBV7-9
CDR3aa: CASRDRENEKLFF
CDR3nt: TGTGCCAGCAGGGACAGGGAGAATGAAAAACTGTTTTTT

d_gene: TRBD2
j_gene: TRBJ2-3
abundance: NA
v_gene: TRBV12-3/TRBV12-4
CDR3aa: CASSFLAATQYF
CDR3nt: TGTGCCAGCAGTTTCCTAGCGGCCACGCAGTATTTT

d_gene: TRBD1
j_gene: TRBJ1-2
abundance: NA
v_gene: TRBV5-1
CDR3aa: CASTAGVTGGYYGYTF
CDR3nt: TGCGCCAGCACCGCGGGAGTGACAGGGGGTTACTATGGCTACACCTTC

d_gene: NA
j_gene: TRBJ1-1
abundance: NA
v_gene: TRBV5-4
CDR3aa: CASSLVGGGNTEAFF
CDR3nt: TGTGCCAGCAGCTTGGTAGGGGGTGGGAACACTGAAGCTTTCTTT

d_gene: NA
j_gene: TRBJ1-3
abundance: few
v_gene: TRBV5-1
CDR3aa: CASSLAGSGNTIYF
CDR3nt: TGCGCCAGCAGCTTGGCCGGTTCTGGAAACACCATATATTTT

d_gene: TRBD1
j_gene: TRBJ1-1
abundance: NA
v_gene: TRBV5-1
CDR3aa: CASSGLWGDRREAFF
CDR3nt: TGCGCCAGCAGCGGCCTATGGGGGGACAGGCGTGAAGCTTTCTTT

d_gene: NA
j_gene: TRBJ1-1
abundance: NA
v_gene: TRBV6-5
CDR3aa: CASSYSVQIREAFF
CDR3nt: TGTGCCAGCAGTTACTCGGTGCAGATCCGTGAAGCTTTCTTT

d_gene: TRBD1
j_gene: TRBJ1-1
abundance: NA
v_gene: TRBV6-5
CDR3aa: CASSYFGGQGGTEAFF
CDR3nt: TGTGCCAGCAGTTACTTCGGGGGACAGGGAGGGACTGAAGCTTTCTTT

d_gene: NA
j_gene: TRBJ2-7
abundance: NA
v_gene: TRBV7-2
CDR3aa: CASSTGIPSYEQYF
CDR3nt: TGTGCCAGCAGTACCGGGATCCCCTCCTACGAGCAGTACTTC

d_gene: NA
j_gene: TRBJ1-2
abundance: NA
v_gene: TRBV18
CDR3aa: CASSSSTGRRDYGYTF
CDR3nt: TGTGCCAGCTCGTCCTCAACAGGCCGCAGGGACTATGGCTACACCTTC

d_gene: TRBD1
j_gene: TRBJ1-2
abundance: NA
v_gene: TRBV6-5
CDR3aa: CASSFSQGVPLDGYTF
CDR3nt: TGTGCCAGCAGTTTTTCACAGGGGGTACCTCTCGATGGCTACACCTTC

d_gene: NA
j_gene: TRBJ1-1
abundance: NA
v_gene: TRBV3-1/TRBV3-2
CDR3aa: CASSRGGNTEAFF
CDR3nt: TGTGCCAGCAGCCGGGGGGGGAACACTGAAGCTTTCTTT

d_gene: NA
j_gene: TRBJ1-2
abundance: NA
v_gene: TRBV5-6
CDR3aa: CASSLALYGYTF
CDR3nt: TGTGCCAGCAGCTTGGCCCTCTATGGCTACACCTTC

d_gene: TRBD2
j_gene: TRBJ2-1
abundance: NA
v_gene: TRBV2
CDR3aa: CASSENSGGANEQFF
CDR3nt: TGTGCCAGCAGTGAAAATAGCGGGGGGGCCAATGAGCAGTTCTTC

d_gene: TRBD1
j_gene: TRBJ1-4
abundance: NA
v_gene: TRBV2
CDR3aa: CAREVGQGEEKLFF
CDR3nt: TGTGCCAGAGAAGTGGGACAGGGTGAGGAAAAACTGTTTTTT

d_gene: NA
j_gene: TRBJ1-1
abundance: NA
v_gene: TRBV4-1
CDR3aa: CASSRGGTEAFF
CDR3nt: TGCGCCAGCAGCCGTGGAGGGACTGAAGCTTTCTTT

d_gene: NA
j_gene: TRBJ1-5
abundance: NA
v_gene: TRBV19
CDR3aa: CASSFNREGQPQHF
CDR3nt: TGTGCCAGTAGTTTTAACAGGGAGGGTCAGCCCCAGCATTTT

d_gene: TRBD1
j_gene: TRBJ2-7
abundance: NA
v_gene: TRBV7-8
CDR3aa: CASSPIGQGVSYEQYF
CDR3nt: TGTGCCAGCAGTCCAATAGGACAGGGGGTCTCCTACGAGCAGTACTTC

d_gene: TRBD2
j_gene: TRBJ2-1
abundance: NA
v_gene: TRBV7-9
CDR3aa: CASSLIRAGDNEQFF
CDR3nt: TGTGCCAGCAGCTTAATTCGAGCGGGAGACAATGAGCAGTTCTTC

d_gene: TRBD1
j_gene: TRBJ1-2
abundance: NA
v_gene: TRBV6-6
CDR3aa: CASSYRTGEGYTF
CDR3nt: TGTGCCAGCAGTTACCGGACAGGGGAAGGCTACACCTTC

d_gene: TRBD1
j_gene: TRBJ1-6
abundance: NA
v_gene: TRBV24-1
CDR3aa: CATSEGQIGSPLHF
CDR3nt: TGTGCCACCAGTGAGGGACAGATCGGTTCACCCCTCCACTTT

d_gene: NA
j_gene: TRBJ1-5
abundance: NA
v_gene: TRBV5-5
CDR3aa: CASSLSSFYQPQHF
CDR3nt: TGTGCCAGCAGCTTATCGTCGTTTTATCAGCCCCAGCATTTT

d_gene: NA
j_gene: TRBJ1-5
abundance: NA
v_gene: TRBV19
CDR3aa: CASSIRRDGQPQHF
CDR3nt: TGTGCCAGTAGTATTCGGAGGGATGGTCAGCCCCAGCATTTT

d_gene: NA
j_gene: TRBJ2-7
abundance: NA
v_gene: TRBV15
CDR3aa: CATSRDLEAYEQYF
CDR3nt: TGTGCCACCAGCAGAGATTTGGAGGCCTACGAGCAGTACTTC

d_gene: NA
j_gene: TRBJ1-5
abundance: NA
v_gene: TRBV6-2/TRBV6-3
CDR3aa: CASSYSPRGSNQPQHF
CDR3nt: TGTGCCAGCAGTTACTCTCCCCGGGGAAGCAATCAGCCCCAGCATTTT

d_gene: NA
j_gene: TRBJ1-4
abundance: NA
v_gene: TRBV7-9
CDR3aa: CASSLNGQRNEKLFF
CDR3nt: TGTGCCAGCAGCCTAAACGGACAGCGGAATGAAAAACTGTTTTTT

d_gene: NA
j_gene: TRBJ1-6
abundance: NA
v_gene: TRBV6-5
CDR3aa: CASTIRGGDSPLHF
CDR3nt: TGTGCCAGCACCATAAGGGGGGGGGATTCACCCCTCCACTTT

d_gene: TRBD2
j_gene: TRBJ2-1
abundance: NA
v_gene: TRBV6-2/TRBV6-3
CDR3aa: CASSQRGASSYNEQFF
CDR3nt: TGTGCCAGCAGTCAGCGGGGGGCAAGCTCCTACAATGAGCAGTTCTTC

d_gene: TRBD1
j_gene: TRBJ1-6
abundance: NA
v_gene: TRBV6-1
CDR3aa: CASSGAWDRELYSPLHF
CDR3nt: TGTGCCAGCAGTGGGGCTTGGGACAGGGAGTTGTATTCACCCCTCCACTTT

d_gene: NA
j_gene: TRBJ1-2
abundance: NA
v_gene: TRBV3-1/TRBV3-2
CDR3aa: CASSPGSNYGYTF
CDR3nt: TGTGCCAGCAGCCCGGGGTCTAACTATGGCTACACCTTC

d_gene: TRBD2
j_gene: TRBJ2-2
abundance: NA
v_gene: TRBV6-5
CDR3aa: CASIVQRGNTGELFF
CDR3nt: TGTGCCAGCATCGTCCAGCGGGGGAACACCGGGGAGCTGTTTTTT

d_gene: TRBD1
j_gene: TRBJ1-2
abundance: NA
v_gene: TRBV2
CDR3aa: CASSRTGFGYTF
CDR3nt: TGTGCCAGCAGTCGGACAGGGTTCGGCTACACCTTC

d_gene: NA
j_gene: TRBJ1-1
abundance: NA
v_gene: TRBV7-9
CDR3aa: CASSLSRRTEAFF
CDR3nt: TGTGCCAGCAGCCTCTCGAGGAGGACTGAAGCTTTCTTT

d_gene: TRBD2
j_gene: TRBJ2-3
abundance: once
v_gene: TRBV30
CDR3aa: CAWSEATSGAQYF
CDR3nt: TGTGCCTGGAGTGAGGCGACTAGCGGGGCGCAGTATTTT

d_gene: TRBD1
j_gene: TRBJ1-2
abundance: NA
v_gene: TRBV24-1
CDR3aa: CATSDPGQSYGYTF
CDR3nt: TGTGCCACCAGTGATCCGGGACAGTCCTATGGCTACACCTTC

d_gene: NA
j_gene: TRBJ2-7
abundance: NA
v_gene: TRBV7-9
CDR3aa: CASSLTLVSYEQYF
CDR3nt: TGTGCCAGCAGCTTAACCTTAGTCTCCTACGAGCAGTACTTC

d_gene: TRBD1
j_gene: TRBJ1-5
abundance: NA
v_gene: TRBV6-5
CDR3aa: CASRGQGFYQPQHF
CDR3nt: TGTGCCAGCAGGGGACAGGGGTTTTATCAGCCCCAGCATTTT

d_gene: NA
j_gene: TRBJ2-7
abundance: few
v_gene: TRBV30
CDR3aa: CAWSVGGSSYEQYF
CDR3nt: TGTGCCTGGAGTGTAGGAGGGAGCTCCTACGAGCAGTACTTC

d_gene: TRBD2
j_gene: TRBJ2-1
abundance: once
v_gene: TRBV7-3
CDR3aa: CASSSGGLVNEQFF
CDR3nt: TGTGCCAGCAGCTCCGGGGGACTAGTTAATGAGCAGTTCTTC

d_gene: NA
j_gene: TRBJ2-5
abundance: NA
v_gene: TRBV24-1
CDR3aa: CATSDWQGGTQYF
CDR3nt: TGTGCCACCAGTGATTGGCAGGGGGGGACCCAGTACTTC

d_gene: NA
j_gene: TRBJ1-1
abundance: NA
v_gene: TRBV5-4
CDR3aa: CASSRSGLTNTEAFF
CDR3nt: TGTGCCAGCAGCCGCTCGGGACTTACGAACACTGAAGCTTTCTTT

d_gene: NA
j_gene: TRBJ1-6
abundance: NA
v_gene: TRBV7-9
CDR3aa: CASSSERGLKSPLHF
CDR3nt: TGTGCCAGCAGCTCGGAAAGGGGGTTAAAATCACCCCTCCACTTT

d_gene: TRBD2
j_gene: TRBJ2-3
abundance: NA
v_gene: TRBV5-6
CDR3aa: CASSPLSGGGTDTQYF
CDR3nt: TGTGCCAGCAGCCCTCTTAGCGGGGGGGGCACAGATACGCAGTATTTT

d_gene: TRBD1
j_gene: TRBJ1-2
abundance: once
v_gene: TRBV14
CDR3aa: CASSRQTGGGGYTF
CDR3nt: TGTGCCAGCAGCCGGCAGACAGGGGGGGGCGGCTACACCTTC

d_gene: NA
j_gene: TRBJ1-2
abundance: NA
v_gene: TRBV24-1
CDR3aa: CATSDPTANYGYTF
CDR3nt: TGTGCCACCAGTGATCCCACAGCCAACTATGGCTACACCTTC

d_gene: NA
j_gene: TRBJ1-2
abundance: NA
v_gene: TRBV19
CDR3aa: CASSTVDSNYGYTF
CDR3nt: TGTGCCAGTAGTACTGTAGACTCAAACTATGGCTACACCTTC